This T cell receptor (beta chain) was identified during a study of shared clonotypes between healthy human individuals. Overall study: For every donor, three CD4 naive, three CD4 memory, two CD8 naive and one CD8 memory plates were used.

Assay used: immunoSEQ multiplex PCR; TCRdb lists only in-frame clones, some missing. Altogether roughly 300,000 clones are present, 73% being singletons, with the ten largest covering more than 9%. The CDR3 is 16 amino acids. After removal of 5 bases from V and 4 bases from J, the junction contained 7 bases not matched to a gene. The germline V gene encodes CDR1 SGHTA and CDR2 FQGNSA. This sequence joins TRBV7-2 and TRBJ2-2; 10 bases are a match to TRBD2. The sequence derives from a man in his thirties or forties in good health. Material for sequencing was memory CD4+ T cells sorted from blood. Noted subset: CD45RA-negative fraction. In DNA, the CDR3 is TGTGCCAGCAGCCCCCCTAGCGGGAGTATCACCGGGGAGCTGTTTTTT. It yields the protein CASSPPSGSITGELFF.